Listed below are T cell receptor beta chains from one sample, sequenced in a study of blood T cell repertoires in COVID-19. Libraries were prepared by immunoSEQ multiplex PCR; TCRdb keeps only in-frame clonotypes and omits some of them. There are approximately 80,000 clones in the sample; around 85% occur only once, and just over 3% lies in the top ten. The sequenced sample was peripheral blood. These receptors were taken from an elderly woman with COVID-19, enrolled during active disease. Each CDR3 is given with its conserved first and last residue. D genes are given only for firm matches. Part of the rows lack a size; the others show once, few, many or a class for expanded clones.

TRBD2	TRBV13	NA	TRBJ2-7	TGTGCCAGCAGCTTGCCCGGACTAGGGTTCGAGCAGTACTTC	CASSLPGLGFEQYF
NA	TRBV18	NA	TRBJ1-2	TGTGCCAGCTCACCACTGTCACAGCCTAACTATGGCTACACCTTC	CASSPLSQPNYGYTF
TRBD1	TRBV11-2	NA	TRBJ1-2	TGTGCCAGCAGCTCTCGACAGGGGGCACTTGGCTACACCTTC	CASSSRQGALGYTF
TRBD2	TRBV4-3	few	TRBJ2-3	TGCGCCAGCAGCCTAGATAGATTAGCTAGCGGGGGCACAGATACGCAGTATTTT	CASSLDRLASGGTDTQYF
TRBD1	TRBV15	once	TRBJ1-2	TGTGCCACCAGCGGCAGGGAGGGACAGGGGGATGGCTACACCTTC	CATSGREGQGDGYTF
NA	TRBV7-2	NA	TRBJ1-3	TGTGCCAGCAGCCCCTTCTCTGGAAACACCATATATTTT	CASSPFSGNTIYF
TRBD2	TRBV6-4	NA	TRBJ2-7	TGTGCCAGCAGTGACGACGGAAAGCGGGAGAGGTGCGAGCAGTACTTC	CASSDDGKRERCEQYF
TRBD2	TRBV7-2	NA	TRBJ2-2	TGTGCCAGCAGCGAGGGACTAGTATCCGGGGAGCTGTTTTTT	CASSEGLVSGELFF
TRBD1	TRBV29-1	NA	TRBJ2-3	TGCAGCGTAGCAGCGGACAGGGGGAACACAGATACGCAGTATTTT	CSVAADRGNTDTQYF
NA	TRBV18	NA	TRBJ2-1	TGTGCCAGCTCACCACCGGGGGGGCCTTGGAATGAGCAGTTCTTC	CASSPPGGPWNEQFF
TRBD1	TRBV7-9	NA	TRBJ2-6	TGTGCCAGCAGCCATACTCCGGGACAGTACTCTGGGGCCAACGTCCTGACTTTC	CASSHTPGQYSGANVLTF
TRBD1	TRBV5-3	once	TRBJ2-7	TGTGCCAGAAGCCCGGACAGGGTAGTGGACGAGCAGTACTTC	CARSPDRVVDEQYF
NA	TRBV6-2/TRBV6-3	once	TRBJ2-1	TGTGCCAGCAGTTCGCCACGTGGCGGTACCTACAATGAGCAGTTCTTC	CASSSPRGGTYNEQFF
NA	TRBV7-2	NA	TRBJ1-1	TGTGCCAGCAGCCCCCTAGCGGGGGTCACTGAAGCTTTCTTT	CASSPLAGVTEAFF
NA	TRBV4-2	NA	TRBJ1-3	TGTGCCAGCAGCCAAGACTGGGGCCCTGGAAACACCATATATTTT	CASSQDWGPGNTIYF
TRBD2	TRBV6-2/TRBV6-3	NA	TRBJ2-3	TGTGCCAGCAGTTACAGCGGGATTGCAGATACGCAGTATTTT	CASSYSGIADTQYF
TRBD2	TRBV19	NA	TRBJ2-3	TGTGCCACCCACGAGCGGGGGGAGGATACGCAGTATTTT	CATHERGEDTQYF
NA	TRBV4-1	NA	TRBJ1-4	TGCGCCAGCAGCCAAGACAACACAGGGACGGATGAAAAACTGTTTTTT	CASSQDNTGTDEKLFF
NA	TRBV5-8	NA	TRBJ1-4	TGTGCCAGCAGCTTGGCCTTATTCGTCGGAGGTGTTGAAAAACTGTTTTTT	CASSLALFVGGVEKLFF
NA	TRBV3-1/TRBV3-2	NA	TRBJ1-2	TGTGCCAGCAGCCAAGGGGCGCGACACAGCTATGGCTACACCTTC	CASSQGARHSYGYTF
NA	TRBV12-3/TRBV12-4	NA	TRBJ2-2	TGTGCCAGCACCGGGACTCCGGGAGGGGAGCTGTTTTTT	CASTGTPGGELFF
TRBD2	TRBV18	once	TRBJ2-3	TGTGCCAGCTCACCAATAGCGGGGGTCCGCACAGATACGCAGTATTTT	CASSPIAGVRTDTQYF
TRBD1	TRBV18	few	TRBJ1-2	TGTGCCAGCTCACCCACAGGGGATAACTATGGCTACACCTTC	CASSPTGDNYGYTF
TRBD1	TRBV12-3/TRBV12-4	NA	TRBJ1-2	TGTGCCAGCAGCCGAGGGGGCGATGGCTACACCTTC	CASSRGGDGYTF
TRBD1	TRBV7-2	NA	TRBJ2-2	TGTGCCAGCAGCTTCGGGACAGCGAACACCGGGGAGCTGTTTTTT	CASSFGTANTGELFF
TRBD2	TRBV5-5	NA	TRBJ2-1	TGTGCCAGCAGCTTGTCACGGGGGGGACCACAGGTCTCGGATGAGCAGTTCTTC	CASSLSRGGPQVSDEQFF
TRBD1	TRBV5-1	NA	TRBJ2-1	TGCGCCAGCAGCTTGGCCCTGACAGGGGAACCCAGAGAGCAGTTCTTC	CASSLALTGEPREQFF
NA	TRBV4-1	few	TRBJ2-7	TGCGCCAGCAGCCAAGTCTTCAGCGAGCAGTACTTC	CASSQVFSEQYF
TRBD1	TRBV9	NA	TRBJ2-7	TGTGCCAGCGGGACAGGGACCTACGAGCAGTACTTC	CASGTGTYEQYF
NA	TRBV19	NA	TRBJ2-5	TGTGCCAGTAGTATAAACAGACAAGAGACCCAGTACTTC	CASSINRQETQYF
NA	TRBV4-1	NA	TRBJ2-7	TGCGCCAGCAGCTCCGGGACATCAACTTACGAGCAGTACTTC	CASSSGTSTYEQYF
TRBD1	TRBV5-4	NA	TRBJ1-1	TGTGCCAGCAGCCCCGGGACAGCGGAAGCTTTCTTT	CASSPGTAEAFF
NA	TRBV7-2	NA	TRBJ2-1	TGTGCCAGCAGCCGGCGGGTAGTTCCTGAGCAGTTCTTC	CASSRRVVPEQFF
NA	TRBV29-1	NA	TRBJ2-5	TGCAGCGTTGATGGCCAGAAGGAGGGAGTGGCCCAGTACTTC	CSVDGQKEGVAQYF
TRBD1	TRBV27	few	TRBJ1-5	TGTGCCAGCAGTTTTCCGGGACAGGGCCAGCCCCAGCATTTT	CASSFPGQGQPQHF
NA	TRBV15	NA	TRBJ1-3	TGTGCCACCAGCAGAGACAGGGGTCTGGCTGGAAACACCATATATTTT	CATSRDRGLAGNTIYF
TRBD2	TRBV5-4	NA	TRBJ2-2	TGTGCCAGCAGCCCCCGCGCCAGCGGGGGCTTCACCGGGGAGCTGTTTTTT	CASSPRASGGFTGELFF
TRBD1	TRBV11-2	NA	TRBJ2-7	TGTGCCAGCAGGAAAACAGGGGGCGCGCCCTACGAGCAGTACTTC	CASRKTGGAPYEQYF
NA	TRBV18	NA	TRBJ2-7	TGTGCCAGCTCACCACCAGGGGACGAGCAGTACTTC	CASSPPGDEQYF
NA	TRBV14	NA	TRBJ2-7	TGTGCCAGCAGCCAAGTAAGGGGAGAGCAGTACTTC	CASSQVRGEQYF
NA	TRBV19	NA	TRBJ2-1	TGTGCCAGTAGTAAGGAGATCTTCTCCTACAATGAGCAGTTCTTC	CASSKEIFSYNEQFF
NA	TRBV3-1/TRBV3-2	NA	TRBJ2-5	TGTGCCAGCAGCCAAGAAAGACTTAGGCTAGAGGGAGAGACCCAGTACTTC	CASSQERLRLEGETQYF
NA	TRBV3-1/TRBV3-2	NA	TRBJ1-4	TGTGCCAGCAGCCAAGGGGCACAGGGCTCGGAAAAACTGTTTTTT	CASSQGAQGSEKLFF
TRBD1	TRBV19	NA	TRBJ1-2	TGTGCCAGTAGTACCGAACAGGGGGCGGCTAACTATGGCTACACCTTC	CASSTEQGAANYGYTF
NA	TRBV7-9	NA	TRBJ1-4	TGTGCCAGCAGCTCGACGAAGGGGTCCTCGCAGGAAAAACTGTTTTTT	CASSSTKGSSQEKLFF
TRBD1	TRBV2	few	TRBJ2-2	TGTGCCAGCAGGGGCGGACAGGTAGAGCTGTTTTTT	CASRGGQVELFF
NA	TRBV29-1	NA	TRBJ2-4	TGCAGCGTTGAGCGAGGGGAGGACATTCAGTACTTC	CSVERGEDIQYF
TRBD2	TRBV18	NA	TRBJ2-3	TGTGCCAGCTCACCTTTAGCGGGAGGCCCCACAGATACGCAGTATTTT	CASSPLAGGPTDTQYF
NA	TRBV11-3	NA	TRBJ2-5	TGTGCCAGCAGCTTTCCCATCGTGGCAGGGGAAGAGACCCAGTACTTC	CASSFPIVAGEETQYF
TRBD2	TRBV9	NA	TRBJ2-5	TGTGCCAGCAGCGGGGTGGCTAGCGGGGCACAAGAGACCCAGTACTTC	CASSGVASGAQETQYF